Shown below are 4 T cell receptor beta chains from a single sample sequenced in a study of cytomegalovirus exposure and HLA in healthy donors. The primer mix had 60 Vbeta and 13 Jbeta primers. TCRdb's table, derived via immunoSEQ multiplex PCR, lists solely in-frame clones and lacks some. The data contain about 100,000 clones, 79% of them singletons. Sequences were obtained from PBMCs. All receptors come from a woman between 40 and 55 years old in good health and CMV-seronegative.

The CDR3 protein is CASSADGAAGELFF. For the CDR3, the DNA is TGCGCCAGCAGCGCTGACGGCGCGGCCGGGGAGCTGTTTTTT. The chain uses TRBV5-1 and TRBJ2-2; D remains unclear. Germline-derived CDR1 and CDR2 are SGHRS and YFSETQ. V gave up 4 bases and J gave up 6 bases, with 13 bases separating them. The length of the CDR3 is 14 residues.

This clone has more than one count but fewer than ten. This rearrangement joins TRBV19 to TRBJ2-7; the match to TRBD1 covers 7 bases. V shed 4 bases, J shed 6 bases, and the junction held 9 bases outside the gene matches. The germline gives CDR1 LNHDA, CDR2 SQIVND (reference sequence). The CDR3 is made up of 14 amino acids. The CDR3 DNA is TGTGCCAGTAGTACGAAAGGGGGCACGGGCGAGCAGTACTTC. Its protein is CASSTKGGTGEQYF.

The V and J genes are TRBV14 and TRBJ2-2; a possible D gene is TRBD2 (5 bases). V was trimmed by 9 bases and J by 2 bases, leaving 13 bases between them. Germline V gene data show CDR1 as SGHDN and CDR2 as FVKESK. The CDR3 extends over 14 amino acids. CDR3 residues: CARRTPTNTGELFF. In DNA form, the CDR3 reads TGTGCCAGACGGACTCCTACAAACACCGGGGAGCTGTTTTTT.

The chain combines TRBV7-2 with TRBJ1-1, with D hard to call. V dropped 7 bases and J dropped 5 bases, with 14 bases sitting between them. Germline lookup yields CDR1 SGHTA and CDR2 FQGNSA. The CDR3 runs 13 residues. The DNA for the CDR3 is TGTGCCAGCACCTTGAACCGAGGGACTGAAGCTTTCTTT. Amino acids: CASTLNRGTEAFF.